This T cell receptor (beta chain) derives from a study of blood T cells in healthy people across ages. Broader study findings: Donors of long life had a larger count of naive CD4+ cells and greater diversity than aged donors.

Germline V lookup: CDR1 SGHDN, CDR2 FVKESK. The CDR3 loop spans 14 amino acids. V was pared by 4 bases and J by 6 bases, with 12 bases between. With respect to this clonotype: Its cognate antigen is unknown.

A sample-barcoded 5' primer and a J-beta primer mix were used in a second PCR of roughly 7 to 12 cycles. TCRdb re-analysed the 5' RACE reads in MiXCR, keeping a single row per CDR3 protein. The profile covers 850,000 to 950,000 distinct CDR3 sequences, with 25% to 30% appearing a single time and 17% taken by the ten largest. J is TRBJ2-2 and V is TRBV14; D perhaps matches TRBD2 (5 bases). Input material: blood. This TCR was recovered from a woman aged 80 or over in good health. For the CDR3, the DNA is TGTGCCAGCAGCCCCACATGGCGGGCCGGGGAGCTGTTTTTT. Encoded protein: CASSPTWRAGELFF.